A selection of T cell receptor beta chains follows, all from one sample in a study of T cell responses to AZD1222 COVID-19 vaccine. Measured with immunoSEQ multiplex PCR; TCRdb has only the in-frame clones, and not every one. The sample holds 150,000 to 200,000 clones; more than 80% are singletons and the top ten take about 3.6%. The sequenced sample was peripheral blood, obtained 28 days after the second dose of the MenACWY control vaccine. The receptor set was obtained from an adult who received the MenACWY meningococcal vaccine as a control. Both conserved end residues are part of each CDR3. A D gene is named only where the DNA matches it firmly. A row's size may be missing; if present it is once, few, many or a size class.

D: TRBD1
V: TRBV27
J: TRBJ2-7
length: 12
size: NA
CDR3: CASSQRTGEQYF
DNA: TGTGCCAGCAGTCAAAGGACAGGGGAGCAGTACTTC

D: NA
V: TRBV7-9
J: TRBJ2-7
length: 12
size: once
CDR3: CASRAFSGEQYF
DNA: TGTGCCAGCAGAGCATTTTCCGGGGAGCAGTACTTC

D: NA
V: TRBV3-1/TRBV3-2
J: TRBJ2-4
length: 16
size: NA
CDR3: CASSQDNSSPKNIQYF
DNA: TGTGCCAGCAGCCAAGATAATTCGTCACCAAAAAACATTCAGTACTTC

D: NA
V: TRBV11-3
J: TRBJ1-1
length: 15
size: NA
CDR3: CASSSLVGAWTEAFF
DNA: TGTGCCAGCAGCTCCCTTGTGGGGGCCTGGACTGAAGCTTTCTTT

D: NA
V: TRBV9
J: TRBJ1-3
length: 16
size: NA
CDR3: CASSVVAGYSGNTIYF
DNA: TGTGCCAGCAGCGTAGTGGCGGGCTACTCTGGAAACACCATATATTTT

D: TRBD2
V: TRBV9
J: TRBJ2-1
length: 16
size: NA
CDR3: CASSVAPPSGTNEQFF
DNA: TGTGCCAGCAGCGTAGCTCCCCCTAGCGGGACCAATGAGCAGTTCTTC

D: NA
V: TRBV19
J: TRBJ1-2
length: 15
size: once
CDR3: CASSIGRGRENGYTF
DNA: TGTGCCAGTAGTATAGGCAGGGGAAGAGAGAATGGCTACACCTTC

D: TRBD1
V: TRBV29-1
J: TRBJ2-7
length: 12
size: NA
CDR3: CSVRTGGYEQYF
DNA: TGCAGCGTTAGGACAGGGGGCTACGAGCAGTACTTC

D: NA
V: TRBV3-1/TRBV3-2
J: TRBJ1-1
length: 14
size: NA
CDR3: CASSRAGTLTEAFF
DNA: TGTGCCAGCAGCCGTGCCGGGACACTCACTGAAGCTTTCTTT

D: NA
V: TRBV5-1
J: TRBJ1-4
length: 13
size: NA
CDR3: CASKQGTNEKLFF
DNA: TGCGCCAGCAAACAGGGCACTAATGAAAAACTGTTTTTT

D: TRBD2
V: TRBV19
J: TRBJ2-6
length: 18
size: NA
CDR3: CASSIDGGRASGANVLTF
DNA: TGTGCCAGTAGTATAGACGGCGGGAGGGCCTCTGGGGCCAACGTCCTGACTTTC

D: TRBD1
V: TRBV7-2
J: TRBJ1-4
length: 14
size: NA
CDR3: CASSFGQGSEKLFF
DNA: TGTGCCAGCAGCTTCGGACAGGGAAGTGAAAAACTGTTTTTT

D: TRBD2
V: TRBV6-5
J: TRBJ2-3
length: 15
size: NA
CDR3: CASRRLAGYTDTQYF
DNA: TGTGCCAGCAGGCGGCTAGCGGGGTACACAGATACGCAGTATTTT

D: NA
V: TRBV27
J: TRBJ2-2
length: 13
size: NA
CDR3: CASSFKGAGELFF
DNA: TGTGCCAGCAGTTTCAAAGGGGCCGGGGAGCTGTTTTTT

D: NA
V: TRBV6-6
J: TRBJ1-2
length: 12
size: NA
CDR3: CATRPRGDGYTF
DNA: TGTGCCACCCGACCGCGAGGGGATGGCTACACCTTC

D: NA
V: TRBV6-5
J: TRBJ2-1
length: 13
size: NA
CDR3: CASKDYTDNEQFF
DNA: TGTGCCAGCAAGGACTATACGGACAATGAGCAGTTCTTC

D: NA
V: TRBV9
J: TRBJ1-2
length: 15
size: NA
CDR3: CASSSSWGDTYGYTF
DNA: TGTGCCAGCAGCTCTTCATGGGGGGACACCTATGGCTACACCTTC

D: NA
V: TRBV30
J: TRBJ2-5
length: 11
size: NA
CDR3: CAWSVKETQYF
DNA: TGTGCCTGGAGTGTAAAAGAGACCCAGTACTTC

D: NA
V: TRBV30
J: TRBJ1-4
length: 14
size: NA
CDR3: CAWSGRGLREKLFF
DNA: TGTGCCTGGAGTGGACGGGGGCTCCGAGAAAAACTGTTTTTT

D: NA
V: TRBV5-6
J: TRBJ1-5
length: 14
size: NA
CDR3: CASSYGRAHQPQHF
DNA: TGTGCCAGCAGCTATGGTAGGGCGCATCAGCCCCAGCATTTT

D: NA
V: TRBV27
J: TRBJ2-2
length: 14
size: NA
CDR3: CASSFPGGTGELFF
DNA: TGTGCCAGCAGTTTCCCAGGTGGCACCGGGGAGCTGTTTTTT

D: TRBD2
V: TRBV7-9
J: TRBJ2-1
length: 15
size: NA
CDR3: CASSYRTSGNNEQFF
DNA: TGTGCCAGCAGCTACCGGACTAGCGGGAATAATGAGCAGTTCTTC

D: NA
V: TRBV19
J: TRBJ1-5
length: 16
size: NA
CDR3: CASRDAPTGGRQPQHF
DNA: TGTGCCAGTAGGGATGCACCAACGGGGGGCCGTCAGCCCCAGCATTTT

D: TRBD1
V: TRBV2
J: TRBJ1-1
length: 13
size: NA
CDR3: CASIGHRGTEAFF
DNA: TGTGCCAGCATAGGACACAGGGGCACTGAAGCTTTCTTT

D: TRBD1
V: TRBV28
J: TRBJ2-7
length: 14
size: NA
CDR3: CASSTTGSPLEQYF
DNA: TGTGCCAGCAGTACGACAGGGAGCCCCCTCGAGCAGTACTTC

D: TRBD1
V: TRBV28
J: TRBJ1-5
length: 15
size: NA
CDR3: CASSLGTGAYQPQHF
DNA: TGTGCCAGCAGCCTGGGGACAGGCGCCTATCAGCCCCAGCATTTT

D: TRBD1
V: TRBV6-1
J: TRBJ1-5
length: 15
size: NA
CDR3: CASSDVTGAHQPQHF
DNA: TGTGCCAGCAGTGACGTGACAGGGGCTCATCAGCCCCAGCATTTT

D: NA
V: TRBV19
J: TRBJ2-1
length: 13
size: NA
CDR3: CASTIGPSAEQFF
DNA: TGTGCCAGTACAATAGGTCCATCGGCCGAGCAGTTCTTC

D: NA
V: TRBV18
J: TRBJ1-3
length: 16
size: NA
CDR3: CASSPLRQGTGNTIYF
DNA: TGTGCCAGCTCACCACTGAGGCAGGGGACCGGAAACACCATATATTTT

D: NA
V: TRBV5-4
J: TRBJ2-2
length: 12
size: NA
CDR3: CASSPWSGELFF
DNA: TGTGCCAGCAGCCCATGGTCCGGGGAGCTGTTTTTT

D: NA
V: TRBV15
J: TRBJ2-1
length: 16
size: NA
CDR3: CATSRGGPGFYNEQFF
DNA: TGTGCCACCAGCAGAGGGGGACCAGGATTCTACAATGAGCAGTTCTTC

D: NA
V: TRBV6-5
J: TRBJ2-7
length: 15
size: once
CDR3: CASSYPAASTYEQYF
DNA: TGTGCCAGCAGTTACCCCGCCGCGAGCACCTACGAGCAGTACTTC

D: NA
V: TRBV5-1
J: TRBJ1-1
length: 14
size: NA
CDR3: CASSLDRAPTEAFF
DNA: TGCGCCAGCAGCCTGGACCGGGCTCCTACTGAAGCTTTCTTT

D: NA
V: TRBV7-9
J: TRBJ1-3
length: 15
size: NA
CDR3: CASSRGAISGNTIYF
DNA: TGTGCCAGCAGTCGGGGGGCGATCTCTGGAAACACCATATATTTT

D: NA
V: TRBV19
J: TRBJ1-5
length: 13
size: NA
CDR3: CASSIETGQPQHF
DNA: TGTGCCAGTAGTATAGAAACGGGTCAGCCCCAGCATTTT

D: NA
V: TRBV19
J: TRBJ1-2
length: 14
size: NA
CDR3: CASSASGVHYGYTF
DNA: TGTGCCAGTAGTGCTTCTGGGGTCCACTATGGCTACACCTTC

D: NA
V: TRBV6-2/TRBV6-3
J: TRBJ2-7
length: 14
size: NA
CDR3: CASTPRIGFYEQYF
DNA: TGTGCCAGCACCCCCCGGATAGGATTCTACGAGCAGTACTTC

D: TRBD1
V: TRBV19
J: TRBJ1-4
length: 15
size: NA
CDR3: CASSMPGTGDEKLFF
DNA: TGTGCCAGTAGTATGCCCGGGACAGGGGATGAAAAACTGTTTTTT

D: NA
V: TRBV11-3
J: TRBJ1-4
length: 11
size: NA
CDR3: CASSLQGKLFF
DNA: TGTGCCAGCAGCCTACAGGGAAAACTGTTTTTT

D: TRBD1
V: TRBV5-4
J: TRBJ1-6
length: 16
size: NA
CDR3: CASSLGGQGPNSPLHF
DNA: TGTGCCAGCAGCTTGGGGGGACAGGGGCCGAATTCACCCCTCCACTTT

D: NA
V: TRBV28
J: TRBJ1-3
length: 13
size: NA
CDR3: CASSLYSGNTIYF
DNA: TGTGCCAGCAGTTTATACTCTGGAAACACCATATATTTT

D: TRBD1
V: TRBV28
J: TRBJ1-6
length: 16
size: NA
CDR3: CASRNTGGGGNSPLHF
DNA: TGTGCCAGCAGAAATACAGGGGGAGGTGGTAATTCACCCCTCCACTTT

D: NA
V: TRBV7-2
J: TRBJ2-5
length: 14
size: NA
CDR3: CASSAGTPGKTQYF
DNA: TGTGCCAGCAGCGCAGGGACTCCCGGGAAGACCCAGTACTTC

D: NA
V: TRBV19
J: TRBJ2-2
length: 15
size: NA
CDR3: CASKRTVANTGELFF
DNA: TGTGCCAGTAAAAGGACGGTAGCGAACACCGGGGAGCTGTTTTTT

D: NA
V: TRBV21-1
J: TRBJ1-5
length: 12
size: NA
CDR3: CASREINQPQHF
DNA: TGTGCCAGCAGGGAAATAAATCAGCCCCAGCATTTT

D: NA
V: TRBV7-3
J: TRBJ1-1
length: 13
size: few
CDR3: CASSLYMNTEAFF
DNA: TGTGCCAGCAGCCTCTACATGAACACTGAAGCTTTCTTT

D: NA
V: TRBV19
J: TRBJ2-3
length: 16
size: NA
CDR3: CASSSRGGGGTDTQYF
DNA: TGTGCCAGTAGTAGCAGAGGGGGGGGAGGCACAGATACGCAGTATTTT

D: TRBD2
V: TRBV7-9
J: TRBJ2-7
length: 13
size: NA
CDR3: CASSLSGSYEQYF
DNA: TGTGCCAGCAGCCTTAGCGGGAGCTACGAGCAGTACTTC

D: TRBD1
V: TRBV27
J: TRBJ1-2
length: 15
size: NA
CDR3: CASSTDYRGNYGYTF
DNA: TGTGCCAGCAGTACCGATTACAGGGGGAACTATGGCTACACCTTC

D: NA
V: TRBV19
J: TRBJ2-1
length: 14
size: NA
CDR3: CASTQRGGDYEQFF
DNA: TGTGCCAGTACCCAAAGGGGGGGAGACTATGAGCAGTTCTTC

D: NA
V: TRBV19
J: TRBJ2-7
length: 15
size: NA
CDR3: CASRSSDYLAYEQYF
DNA: TGTGCCAGTAGGAGCTCCGACTACCTCGCCTACGAGCAGTACTTC

D: TRBD2
V: TRBV29-1
J: TRBJ2-5
length: 13
size: NA
CDR3: CSVGELARETQYF
DNA: TGCAGCGTTGGGGAACTAGCGAGGGAGACCCAGTACTTC

D: NA
V: TRBV7-8
J: TRBJ2-2
length: 17
size: NA
CDR3: CASSPLRAGLKDGELFF
DNA: TGTGCCAGCAGCCCGTTGAGGGCAGGACTCAAGGACGGGGAGCTGTTTTTT

D: NA
V: TRBV5-6
J: TRBJ2-1
length: 11
size: NA
CDR3: CASSFTHEQFF
DNA: TGTGCCAGCAGCTTTACCCATGAGCAGTTCTTC

D: TRBD1
V: TRBV6-5
J: TRBJ2-7
length: 14
size: NA
CDR3: CASKIQGAPSEQYF
DNA: TGTGCCAGCAAAATACAGGGGGCTCCCTCCGAGCAGTACTTC

D: TRBD2
V: TRBV5-1
J: TRBJ2-1
length: 18
size: once
CDR3: CASSLEGLAWSSYNEQFF
DNA: TGCGCCAGCAGCCTAGAGGGACTAGCGTGGAGCTCCTACAATGAGCAGTTCTTC

D: NA
V: TRBV15
J: TRBJ1-3
length: 17
size: NA
CDR3: CATSRDREGGSGNTIYF
DNA: TGTGCCACCAGCAGAGATCGGGAAGGGGGATCTGGAAACACCATATATTTT

D: NA
V: TRBV12-5
J: TRBJ1-1
length: 13
size: once
CDR3: CASGFWPGTEAFF
DNA: TGTGCTAGTGGTTTCTGGCCGGGCACTGAAGCTTTCTTT

D: NA
V: TRBV6-1
J: TRBJ2-7
length: 15
size: NA
CDR3: CASSERGDPAYEQYF
DNA: TGTGCCAGCAGTGAACGGGGAGATCCAGCCTACGAGCAGTACTTC